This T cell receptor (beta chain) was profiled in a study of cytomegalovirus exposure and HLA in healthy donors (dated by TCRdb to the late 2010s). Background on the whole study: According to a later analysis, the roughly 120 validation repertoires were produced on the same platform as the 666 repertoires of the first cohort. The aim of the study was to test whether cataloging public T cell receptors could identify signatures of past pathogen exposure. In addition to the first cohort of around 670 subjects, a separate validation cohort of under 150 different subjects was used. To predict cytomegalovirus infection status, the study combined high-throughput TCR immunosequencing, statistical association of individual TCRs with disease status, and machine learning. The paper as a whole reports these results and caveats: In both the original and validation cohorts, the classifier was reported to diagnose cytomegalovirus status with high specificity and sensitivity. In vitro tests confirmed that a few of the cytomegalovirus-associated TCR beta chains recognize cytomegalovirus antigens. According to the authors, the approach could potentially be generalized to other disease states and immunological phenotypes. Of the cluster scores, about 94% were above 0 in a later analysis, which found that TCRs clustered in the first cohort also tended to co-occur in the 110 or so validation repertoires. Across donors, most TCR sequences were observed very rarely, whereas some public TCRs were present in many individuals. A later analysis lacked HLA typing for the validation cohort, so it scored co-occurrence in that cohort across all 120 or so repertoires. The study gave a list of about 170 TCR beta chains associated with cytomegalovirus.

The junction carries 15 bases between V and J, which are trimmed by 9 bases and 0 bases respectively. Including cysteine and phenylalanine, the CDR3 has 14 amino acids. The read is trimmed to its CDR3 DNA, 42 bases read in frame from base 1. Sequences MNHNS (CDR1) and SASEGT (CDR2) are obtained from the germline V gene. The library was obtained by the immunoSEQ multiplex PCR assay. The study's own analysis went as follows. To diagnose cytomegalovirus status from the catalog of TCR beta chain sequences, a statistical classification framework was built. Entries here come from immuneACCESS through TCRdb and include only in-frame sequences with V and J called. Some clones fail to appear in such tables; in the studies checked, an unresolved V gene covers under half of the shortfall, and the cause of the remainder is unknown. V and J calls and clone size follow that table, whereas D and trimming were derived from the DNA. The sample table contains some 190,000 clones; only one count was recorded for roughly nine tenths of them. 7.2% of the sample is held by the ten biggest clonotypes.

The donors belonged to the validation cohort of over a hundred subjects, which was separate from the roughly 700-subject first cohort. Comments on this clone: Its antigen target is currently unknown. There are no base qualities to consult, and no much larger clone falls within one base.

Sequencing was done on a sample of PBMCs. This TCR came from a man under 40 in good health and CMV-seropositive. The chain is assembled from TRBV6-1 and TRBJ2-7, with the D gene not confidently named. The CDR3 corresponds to CASGVGSSSYEQYF. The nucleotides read TGTGCCAGTGGCGTGGGGTCTTCCTCCTACGAGCAGTACTTC.